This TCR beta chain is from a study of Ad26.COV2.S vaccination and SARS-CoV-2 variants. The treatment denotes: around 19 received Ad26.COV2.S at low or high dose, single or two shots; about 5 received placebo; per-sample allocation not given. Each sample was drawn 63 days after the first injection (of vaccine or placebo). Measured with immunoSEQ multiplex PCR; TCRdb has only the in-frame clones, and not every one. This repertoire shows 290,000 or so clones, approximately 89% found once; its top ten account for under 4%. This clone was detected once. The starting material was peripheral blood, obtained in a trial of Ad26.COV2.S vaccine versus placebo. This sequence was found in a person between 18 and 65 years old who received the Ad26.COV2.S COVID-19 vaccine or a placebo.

The CDR3 loop is CASSQELQRTGVDGYTF. In nucleotides, the CDR3 is TGTGCCAGCAGCCAAGAGCTCCAACGGACAGGGGTTGACGGCTACACCTTC. J is TRBJ1-2 and V is TRBV4-2; TRBD1 aligns across 9 bases. V lost 0 bases to trimming and J lost 8 bases; unmatched junction nucleotides: 13. The length of the CDR3 is 17 residues. The germline CDR1 and CDR2 sequences are LGHNA and YNFKEQ.